The clone carrying this T cell receptor beta chain was counted between two and nine times. Its antigen is currently unknown. J gave up 5 bases and V 4 bases, and 8 bases lay outside the gene matches. Per the germline V gene, CDR1 is SGHNT and CDR2 is YENEEA. This CDR3 has 14 amino acids. The data are from a study of T-cell memory formation after mild COVID-19. Across the study: TCR clustering was largely donor specific. Study-level findings and limits: Researchers could not confirm that second-wave clones peaking on day 37 targeted SARS-CoV-2.

Each CDR3 protein is one row after TCRdb ran MiXCR on the 5' RACE reads. The table has roughly 510,000 distinct CDR3 sequences, roughly 17% seen once. What was sequenced was PBMCs or a T cell subset sorted from them (not recorded which). The receptor's source is an adult woman who had mild COVID-19 (a few samples of this study predate the infection). Cell type and time point are not known. The chain recombines TRBV11-3 with TRBJ2-7, with TRBD1 identical over 7 bases. The CDR3 bases are TGTGCCAGCAGCTCTGACAGGGCCCGGGACGAGCAGTACTTC. As protein: CASSSDRARDEQYF.